Below, one T cell receptor beta chain is given with its context. What it recognizes is unknown. Produced via immunoSEQ multiplex PCR; TCRdb's table is partial and in-frame only. The sample has approximately 50,000 clones, 80% seen once. The entry originates in a study of T cell responses to AZD1222 COVID-19 vaccine. The study's findings and limits: Donors were chiefly white British, with a greater number of females, and clonal diversity was perhaps underestimated.

The receptor was derived from an adult who received the AZD1222 COVID-19 vaccine. The input for sequencing was peripheral blood, taken 28 days after the second AZD1222 dose.

The CDR3 nucleotides read TGCGCCAGCAGCTTGGAACAGGGGCGCGGGGAGCTGTTTTTT. It yields the protein CASSLEQGRGELFF. The chain carries TRBV5-1 and TRBJ2-2; TRBD1 agrees at 7 bases. Germline trimming cut 0 bases from V and 7 bases from J; bases unmatched to any gene: 3. Germline-derived CDR1 and CDR2 are SGHRS and YFSETQ. The CDR3 has 14 amino acids. Variable domain in full (rest from reference TRBV5-1 and TRBJ2-2): KAGVTQTPRYLIKTRGQQVTLSCSPISGHRSVSWYQQTPGQGLQFLFEYFSETQRNKGNFPGRFSGRQFSNSRSEMNVSTLELGDSALYLCASSLEQGRGELFFGEGSRLTVL.